This TCR beta chain was captured in a study of T cell changes during pregnancy in multiple sclerosis. Profiled with immunoSEQ multiplex PCR; TCRdb holds only in-frame clones, not every one. The sample holds approximately 59,000 clones; approximately 89% are singletons and the top ten take approximately 1.5%. Germline CDR1 is SQVTM and CDR2 is ANQGSEA. This CDR3 contains 15 residues. Germline trimming cut 6 bases from V and 2 bases from J; bases unmatched to any gene: 4. The sample in question was peripheral blood, obtained in the third trimester of pregnancy. This clonotype was sampled from a female donor in good health, enrolled as a control in a pregnancy study. The chain carries TRBV29-1 and TRBJ2-1, with TRBD2 matching over 13 bases. CDR3 nucleotide sequence: TGCAGCGTCGGACTAGCGGGGGATCCCTACAATGAGCAGTTCTTC. Translated: CSVGLAGDPYNEQFF.